This T cell receptor beta chain originates from a study of early T cells in non-severe SARS-CoV-2 infection. Looked up from germline, CDR1 is SGHAT and CDR2 is FQNNGV. This CDR3 comprises 14 residues. With 4 bases removed from V and 4 bases from J, the gap between germline ends came to 8 bases. MiXCR, applied by TCRdb to the 5' RACE reads, yields one record per CDR3 protein. Here the sample spans about 26,000 distinct CDR3 sequences, 4% to 4.5% being singletons. This clonotype was recorded many times. Sequenced material: whole blood. The clonotype comes from an adult who was a healthcare worker with PCR-confirmed SARS-CoV-2 infection or an uninfected control (not recorded which). The chain employs TRBV11-2 and TRBJ1-6, with D perhaps TRBD1 (5 bases). CDR3 DNA sequence: TGTGCCAGCAGCTCCCAGGGATATAATTCACCCCTCCACTTT. Protein: CASSSQGYNSPLHF.